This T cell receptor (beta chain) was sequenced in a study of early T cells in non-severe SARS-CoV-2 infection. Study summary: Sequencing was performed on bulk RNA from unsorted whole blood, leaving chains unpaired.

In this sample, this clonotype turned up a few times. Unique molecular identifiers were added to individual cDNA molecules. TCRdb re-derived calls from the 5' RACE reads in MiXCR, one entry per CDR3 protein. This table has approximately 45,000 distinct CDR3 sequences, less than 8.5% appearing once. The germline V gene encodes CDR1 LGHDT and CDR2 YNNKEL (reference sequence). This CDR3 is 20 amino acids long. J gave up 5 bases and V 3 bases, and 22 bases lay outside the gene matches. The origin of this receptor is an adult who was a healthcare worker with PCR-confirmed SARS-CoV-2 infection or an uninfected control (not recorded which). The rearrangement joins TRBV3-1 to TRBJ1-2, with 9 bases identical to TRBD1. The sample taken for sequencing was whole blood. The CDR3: CASSQPPGQGGRVNEYGYTF. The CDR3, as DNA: TGTGCCAGCAGCCAGCCCCCGGGACAGGGAGGGAGAGTCAACGAATATGGCTACACCTTC. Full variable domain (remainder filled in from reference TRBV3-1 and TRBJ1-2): DTAVSQTPKYLVTQMGNDKSIKCEQNLGHDTMYWYKQDSKKFLKIMFSYNNKELIINETVPNRFSPKSPDKAHLNLHINSLELGDSAVYFCASSQPPGQGGRVNEYGYTFGSGTRLTVV.